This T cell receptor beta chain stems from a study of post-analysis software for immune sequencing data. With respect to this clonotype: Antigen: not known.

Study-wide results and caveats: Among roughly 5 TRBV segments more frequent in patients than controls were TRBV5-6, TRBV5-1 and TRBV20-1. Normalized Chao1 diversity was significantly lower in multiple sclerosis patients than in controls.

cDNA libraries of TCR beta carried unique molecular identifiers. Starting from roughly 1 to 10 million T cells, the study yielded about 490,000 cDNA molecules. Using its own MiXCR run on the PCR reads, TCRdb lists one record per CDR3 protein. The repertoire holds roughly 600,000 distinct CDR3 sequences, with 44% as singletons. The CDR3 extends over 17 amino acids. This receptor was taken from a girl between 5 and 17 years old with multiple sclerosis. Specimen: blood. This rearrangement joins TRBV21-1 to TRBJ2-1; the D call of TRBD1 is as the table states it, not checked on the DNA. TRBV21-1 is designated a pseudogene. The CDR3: CASSKATSGTGESEQFF. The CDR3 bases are TGTGCCAGCAGCAAAGCTACCTCCGGGACAGGGGAGAGTGAGCAGTTCTTC.